This TCR beta chain emerged from a study of cytomegalovirus exposure and HLA in healthy donors (dated by TCRdb to 2016 to 2017). Notes on the research overall: An earlier analysis of approximately 640 of the donors reported roughly 300 Gb of sequence data and 100 million to 130 million unique TCR beta sequences from about 200 million T cells. An early release covering roughly 640 HLA-typed donors comprised around 300 gigabases of sequencing data and roughly 85 million unique TCR sequences. Among the roughly 400 genotyped donors, approximately 77% belonged to the genetic ancestry cluster associated with self-reported Caucasian donors. The aim of the study was to test whether cataloging public T cell receptors could identify signatures of past pathogen exposure. Using immunosequencing, the study profiled T cell repertoires from about 620 subjects and related those repertoires to cytomegalovirus serostatus. Along with the roughly 710-subject first cohort, a separate validation cohort of over a hundred different subjects was used. To predict cytomegalovirus infection status, the study brought together high-throughput TCR immunosequencing, statistical association of individual TCRs with disease status, and machine learning. In a later analysis, previously published TCR beta repertoires from 550 to 750 donors were re-analyzed and high-resolution HLA genotyping was added so that TCR occurrence patterns could be studied. Rather than using new phenotypic data, the later analysis identified candidate immune exposures from TCR beta sequences and from how often those sequences occurred across donors. An earlier analysis of 587 of the donors used high-throughput TCR beta sequencing to judge whether each TCR beta V gene segment behaved as functional or pseudogenic. Donor age, sex, ethnicity and CMV serostatus were compiled together with the repertoire data. In a later genetic analysis, genome-wide SNP genotypes for about three fifths of the roughly 670 donors were used, and that subset was treated as a discovery cohort. All discovery cohort repertoires had been generated using a single sequencing platform. HLA typing covered class I and class II loci at four-digit resolution. Typing coverage varied by locus: roughly 629-630 donors for A, B, C, DRB1 and DQB1; 500 to 550 for DQA1; nearly 610 for DPA1; approximately 450 for DPB1. Four to six DR-DQ haplotypes were handled as single units for association and clustering, since linkage in the cohort was strong. Among around 400 genotyped donors of the cohort, an average of approximately 240,000 unique TCR beta nucleotide sequences was sequenced per donor, of which about 18% were non-productive.

Here is what the overall study found, with its caveats: Three of the identified cytomegalovirus-associated TCR beta chains were confirmed in vitro to be specific for cytomegalovirus antigens. It was suggested by the authors that the approach could potentially be generalized to other disease states and immunological phenotypes. A later analysis found that TCR association rates varied across HLA loci, with DRB1 alleles showing the most associated TCRs and HLA-C alleles the fewest. CMV serostatus was the only immune exposure information available for the cohort. In the study, approximately 150 TCR beta chains were listed as associated with cytomegalovirus. Only TCR beta chains were sequenced in this cohort, and the absence of alpha or paired-chain data limited detectable features. Because counts were too low, 15 to 20 rarely observed V segments, including chromosome 9 orphons, were excluded from the earlier analysis of 587 of the donors. Most TCR sequences were seen in very few donors, while some public TCRs were found in many individuals. Linkage disequilibrium might explain the correlated functional status among segregating V segments, but an unknown experimental factor could not be excluded. In both the original and validation cohorts, the classifier was reported to diagnose cytomegalovirus status with high specificity and sensitivity. Strong co-occurrence of HLA alleles, especially DR and DQ, made assigning TCR associations to individual alleles difficult. Because the 87-base-pair reads could not distinguish some IMGT-functional V segments, including TRBV6-2 and TRBV6-3, those segments were excluded. An association between a missense DCLRE1C variant and V-gene and J-gene trimming of TCR beta chains was found in a later genetic analysis and replicated in an independent cohort. The sequencing pipeline was judged likely to have produced a cluster of highly shared sequence variants as a technical artifact. Broadly in line with IMGT annotations, most TCR beta V segments showed up in productive rearrangements about 90% or about 30% of the time in an earlier analysis of a few hundred of the donors. Most CMV-associated TCR beta chains appeared to be HLA-restricted in a later analysis, and the HLA associations seemed to be driven largely by CMV exposure. Several of the top co-occurrence clusters appeared to be linked to parvovirus B19, influenza, CMV and Epstein-Barr virus, according to a later analysis. Compared with equally common non-associated chains, HLA-associated TCR beta chains in a later analysis were more clonally expanded and had lower generation probabilities. According to a later genetic analysis, donors in an Asian-associated ancestry cluster had fewer N-insertions in productive TCRs than the roughly 670-donor mean. In a later analysis, some 17,000 TCR beta sequences were associated with specific HLA alleles at a false discovery rate of 0.05. A further reported finding was that TCR beta sequences accurately predicted the HLA-A and HLA-B alleles for most subjects in the first cohort. The presence/absence analyses assumed that sequencing depth was roughly uniform across donors, and that assumption may not be true. Because HLA typing was missing for some donors at each locus, association tests included only the typed subset.

The cohort comprised some 730 healthy bone marrow donors. All cohort members were sampled while nominally healthy, although unrecorded immune exposures were likely present. The donor tested CMV seronegative and was one of the 352 seronegative cohort members. A peripheral blood sample was collected from each donor, and TCR beta sequencing was performed on peripheral blood mononuclear cells. The Qiagen DNeasy Blood Extraction Kit was used to extract genomic DNA from the blood cell samples. Of note for this clone: This receptor's antigen is unknown.

The library was obtained by the immunoSEQ multiplex PCR assay. A mixture of 60 forward primers for TCR Vbeta segments and 13 reverse primers for TCR Jbeta segments was used in the multiplex PCR. Amplification of the CDR3 region of rearranged TCR beta genes was performed with a multiplex PCR assay on genomic DNA. The amplified TCR beta libraries were sequenced on the Illumina HiSeq System as 87-base-pair reads. Under the source paper's analysis protocol: A later analysis counted tens of millions of unique TCR beta chains across the 600 to 850 repertoires, and some 11 million of these chains were shared by at least two donors. Raw reads were error-corrected and collapsed into unique sequences with a nearest-neighbor algorithm that merged closely related sequences to remove PCR and sequencing errors. Alignment of CDR3 sequences to IMGT reference sequences was used to assign V, D and J gene segments. Each retained sequence needed at least a six-nucleotide match to both a V gene segment and a J gene segment. A rearrangement was called productive if the CDR3 had no stop codons and remained in frame with V and J, and every other rearrangement was called non-productive. CDR3 was defined by IMGT convention, running from the second conserved V-encoded cysteine to the conserved J-encoded phenylalanine. The earlier analysis of some 600 of the donors excluded sequences that lacked an unambiguous match to a single V gene segment. In an earlier analysis of approximately 550 of the donors, V segments were called functional above 56.7% productive rearrangements and were called segregating when the between-donor standard deviation exceeded 5%. A statistical classification framework was developed to diagnose cytomegalovirus status using the catalog of TCR beta chain sequences. In a later analysis, TCR nucleotide sequences were compared against IMGT/GENE-DB human TR gene sequences so that V and J genes could be assigned. A later analysis assigned CDR3 sequences and most-parsimonious VDJ recombination scenarios with the TCRdist pipeline. In a later analysis, each TCR beta chain was defined by its CDR3 amino acid sequence together with its V-gene family, and reads without a unique V-gene family were excluded. A later analysis removed several hundred highly shared, low-generation-probability nucleotide sequences to deal with suspected cross-contamination and a sequencing artifact. For each public chain, a later analysis derived a clonal expansion index from normalized ranks of inferred template counts within each repertoire. In a later analysis, generation probabilities were computed with a VDJ recombination model fitted to out-of-frame rearrangements, and the resulting probabilities were checked against IGoR. A later analysis scored TCR-TCR, TCR-HLA and TCR-CMV co-occurrence with hypergeometric tests, applying a repertoire-size bias correction to TCR pairs. To estimate false discovery rates, a later analysis permuted the HLA or CMV assignments 20 times. In a later analysis, co-occurring TCRs were grouped with DBSCAN, and TCRdist sequence similarity was added when clustering was performed within HLA-allele-positive subsets. Repertoires with fewer than 30,000 or more than 120,000 public chains were left out of co-occurrence clustering, as were five repertoires with anomalous nucleotide sharing. TCRdb limited this immuneACCESS table to in-frame rearrangements with V and J called. A share of clones is missing; checked studies link under half to unresolved V genes, and the rest is unexplained. That table supplies the V and J calls and clone size; D and trimming were determined from the DNA. Per the sample table, the count is just over 80,000 clones. The ten largest clones represent less than 1.5% of the sample.

V is shortened by 7 bases, J by 5 bases, and the region joining them spans 17 bases. Counted from cysteine to phenylalanine, this CDR3 has 14 amino acids. This entry keeps only the CDR3 DNA: 42 bases, framed from base 1. The CDR1 and CDR2 encoded by the germline V gene (reference sequence) are LNHDA and SQIVND. The clonotype originates from a woman aged 25 to 39 in good health and CMV-seronegative. What was sequenced was PBMCs. Recombination joined TRBV19 with TRBJ1-1; TRBD1 is possibly the D segment (5 matching bases). The CDR3 amino acid sequence is: CASTIGGGETEAFF. The sequenced DNA is TGTGCCAGTACCATCGGGGGAGGAGAAACTGAAGCTTTCTTT.